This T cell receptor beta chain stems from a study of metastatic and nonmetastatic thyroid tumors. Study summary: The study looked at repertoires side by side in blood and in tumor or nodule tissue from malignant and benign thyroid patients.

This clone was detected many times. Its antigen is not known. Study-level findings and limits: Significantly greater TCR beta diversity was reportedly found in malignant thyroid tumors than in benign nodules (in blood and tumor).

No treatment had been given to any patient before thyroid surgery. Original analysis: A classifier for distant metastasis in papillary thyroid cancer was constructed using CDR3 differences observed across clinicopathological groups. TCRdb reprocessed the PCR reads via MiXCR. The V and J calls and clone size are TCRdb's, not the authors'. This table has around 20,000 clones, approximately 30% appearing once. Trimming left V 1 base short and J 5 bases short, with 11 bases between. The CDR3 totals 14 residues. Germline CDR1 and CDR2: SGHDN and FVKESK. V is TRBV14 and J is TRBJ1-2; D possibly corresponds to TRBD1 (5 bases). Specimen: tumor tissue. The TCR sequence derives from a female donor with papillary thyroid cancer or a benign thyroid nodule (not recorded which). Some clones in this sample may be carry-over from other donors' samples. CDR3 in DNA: TGTGCCAGCAGCCAAGGGCAGGGCCGGTATGGCTACACCTTC. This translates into CASSQGQGRYGYTF.